This TCR beta chain was identified in a study of T cell responses to AZD1222 COVID-19 vaccine. Across the study: Combined were second doses at about 4 or about 12 weeks.

This clone was seen once. Its specificity is not known. Sequencing was performed with immunoSEQ multiplex PCR; in TCRdb, only in-frame clones are kept and a portion is missing. This sample has about 140,000 clones, with more than 75% found just once. CDR3 size: 13 residues. Germline trimming cut 5 bases from V and 11 bases from J; bases unmatched to any gene: 11. Germline-derived CDR1 and CDR2 are SEHNR and FQNEAQ (reference sequence). Notes on the study in general: At study baseline, merely six AZD1222 recipients were seropositive. Donor demographics were predominantly white British with a female majority; clonal diversity may be underestimated.

The rearrangement links TRBV7-9 to TRBJ1-1; 7 nucleotides align to TRBD1. Here the sequenced sample was peripheral blood, taken on day 0 of AZD1222 vaccination. The receptor's source is an adult in good health. The CDR3 nucleotides are TGTGCCAGCAGCCTAGGGGACAGTCGAGTGGCTTTCTTT. It encodes CASSLGDSRVAFF.